The 28 T cell receptor beta chains presented below share a single source sample, sequenced in a study of a mutant IDH1 vaccine in newly diagnosed glioma. Time point described: week 35, safety follow-up. The content of each vaccine dose was 300 ug of mutant IDH1 20-mer peptide, and topical imiquimod accompanied it. Their cognate antigens are unknown. The assay was immunoSEQ multiplex PCR, and TCRdb's table has in-frame clones only and misses some. Among 35,000 to 45,000 clones listed, roughly 84% were seen once. The sample in question was PBMCs, obtained from a glioma patient whose treatment included an IDH1 peptide vaccine. Every receptor here comes from a woman in her 50s with glioma.

The table lists this clone with a count of one. The rearrangement uses TRBV5-1 and TRBJ2-5; D is possibly TRBD2 (6 bases). V lost 0 bases and J lost 1, with 10 bases in between. CDR1 and CDR2 from the germline V gene are SGHRS and YFSETQ. There are 15 residues in the CDR3. The CDR3 DNA follows: TGCGCCAGCAGCTTGGGGGGACTGACCCAAGAGACCCAGTACTTC. Translated, it gives CASSLGGLTQETQYF.

The chain carries TRBV11-2 and TRBJ2-7; TRBD1 matches at 8 bases. The CDR3 contains 15 residues. J lost 2 bases, V lost 3 bases, and 6 bases had no gene match. CDR1 SGHAT and CDR2 FQNNGV come from the germline V gene. This CDR3 reads CASSFGQGPTYEQYF. CDR3 DNA sequence: TGTGCCAGCAGCTTTGGACAGGGTCCGACCTACGAGCAGTACTTC.

This clone occurred once. The CDR3 reads CASRPGQDNQPQHF. In DNA form, the CDR3 reads TGTGCCAGCCGACCCGGACAGGACAATCAGCCCCAGCATTTT. The V call is TRBV6-5, the J call TRBJ1-5, with 7 bases that match TRBD1. V was pared by 8 bases and J by 3 bases, with 7 bases of the junction left unmatched. Germline CDR1 reads MNHEY; CDR2 reads SVGAGI. CDR3 length: 14 amino acids.

CDR3 protein: CASSLESGSIDEQFF. DNA for the CDR3: TGTGCCAGCAGCTTGGAGTCAGGGAGTATCGATGAGCAGTTCTTC. The gene calls are TRBV5-4 and TRBJ2-1, with D tentatively TRBD1 or TRBD2 (5 bases each). The CDR3 extends over 15 amino acids. The ends were cut back, 0 bases at V and 8 bases at J, with 15 bases in the middle. CDR1 and CDR2 (germline): SGHNT, YYREEE (reference sequence).

This CDR3 is CASSPRQGNTEAFF. CDR3 DNA sequence: TGTGCCAGCAGCCCCCGACAGGGTAACACTGAAGCTTTCTTT. This chain connects TRBV9 to TRBJ1-1, with 7 bases that match TRBD1. CDR3 length: 14 amino acids. Germline V gene lookup returns CDR1 SGDLS and CDR2 YYNGEE. Losses at the gene ends were 4 bases for V and 2 bases for J; bases not matched to a gene: 5.

This chain uses TRBV19 with TRBJ1-3; D remains unclear. CDR3 length: 16 amino acids. Germline CDR1 LNHDA, CDR2 SQIVND (reference sequence). V lost 1 base, J lost 0 bases, and 10 bases lay in between. Here the CDR3 DNA reads TGTGCCAGTAGTATAGCCATGGGATCCTCTGGAAACACCATATATTTT. Protein product: CASSIAMGSSGNTIYF.

J is TRBJ1-5 and V is TRBV9; the match to TRBD1 covers 7 bases. The germline CDR1 and CDR2 sequences are SGDLS and YYNGEE. The CDR3 is made up of 14 amino acids. Trimming at V came to 0 bases and at J to 6 bases, leaving 3 bases not matched to a gene. The CDR3 sequence is CASSVGQGFQPQHF. In DNA, the CDR3 is TGTGCCAGCAGCGTAGGACAGGGCTTTCAGCCCCAGCATTTT.

The chain couples TRBV6-4 to TRBJ2-1; 11 bases agree with TRBD2. The V segment lost 5 bases and the J segment 6 bases; nucleotides outside the gene matches: 0. CDR1 MRHNA and CDR2 SNTAGT come from the germline V gene. The CDR3 sequence is 13 residues long. CDR3 amino acids: CASSTSGGNEQFF. CDR3 in DNA: TGTGCCAGCAGTACTAGCGGGGGCAATGAGCAGTTCTTC.

This chain joins TRBV4-2 and TRBJ2-7, with 7 bases identical to TRBD1. This CDR3 has 16 amino acids. From germline, CDR1 is LGHNA and CDR2 YNFKEQ. Germline trimming cut 3 bases from V and 6 bases from J; bases unmatched to any gene: 14. DNA of the CDR3: TGTGCCAGCAGCCACTACAGGGGAGCCAACCGCTCCGAGCAGTACTTC. Its translation is CASSHYRGANRSEQYF.

This clone was picked up a small number of times. The rearrangement links TRBV10-2 to TRBJ2-7; a possible D gene is TRBD2 (5 bases). Trimming pared 2 bases from V and 6 bases from J, leaving 14 bases between. The CDR3 length is 14 residues. The germline V gene has CDR1 WSHSY and CDR2 SAAADI. The CDR3, as DNA: TGCGCCAGCAGTGAGACCCTGGCAGGAGGCGAGCAGTACTTC. Amino acids: CASSETLAGGEQYF.

This chain links TRBV6-1 with TRBJ1-6; 9 bases align to TRBD1. This CDR3 has 15 amino acids. The germline gives CDR1 MNHNS, CDR2 SASEGT. The ends lost 7 bases at V and 6 bases at J; junction bases unmatched: 7. The chain's CDR3 is CASTLGGQGNSPLHF. The CDR3, as DNA: TGTGCCAGCACCCTCGGGGGACAGGGTAATTCACCCCTCCACTTT.

V usage is TRBV7-2 and J usage is TRBJ2-3; 8 bases match TRBD1. Per the germline V gene, CDR1 is SGHTA and CDR2 is FQGNSA. J gave up 5 bases and V 7 bases, and 8 bases lay outside the gene matches. CDR3 size: 14 residues. The DNA of the CDR3 is TGTGCCAGCACCCCCCGCAGGGGGCAAGATACGCAGTATTTT. Translation: CASTPRRGQDTQYF.

The gene calls are TRBV6-4 and TRBJ2-7; TRBD2 matches at 8 bases. There are 13 residues in the CDR3. Trimming cost V 2 bases and J 5 bases; bases outside gene matches: 2. Germline V gives CDR1 MRHNA, CDR2 SNTAGT. CDR3 sequence: CASSDLAGDEQYF. CDR3 DNA: TGTGCCAGCAGTGACCTAGCGGGCGACGAGCAGTACTTC.

The chain employs TRBV2 and TRBJ1-1; D is unclear. The CDR3 runs 13 residues. Per the germline V gene, CDR1 is SNHLY and CDR2 is FYNNEI. V was trimmed by 11 bases and J by 1 base, leaving 14 bases between them. CDR3 sequence (DNA): TGTGCCCTCAACTCGGGCTGGAACACTGAAGCTTTCTTT. Encoded protein: CALNSGWNTEAFF. The full variable domain, completed using reference TRBV2 and TRBJ1-1, is EPEVTQTPSHQVTQMGQEVILRCVPISNHLYFYWYRQILGQKVEFLVSFYNNEISEKSEIFDDQFSVERPDGSNFTLKIRSTKLEDSAMYFCALNSGWNTEAFFGQGTRLTVV.

CDR3 DNA: TGTGCCAGCCGAGTTAAATCGGGACGGGCCTATGGCTACACCTTC. This gives the protein CASRVKSGRAYGYTF. The rearrangement links TRBV6-5 to TRBJ1-2; TRBD1 is a possible D gene (5 bases). Between the trimmed V and J ends, which lost 8 bases and 4 bases, there was a span of 20 bases. The CDR3 runs 15 residues. CDR1 and CDR2 (germline): MNHEY, SVGAGI.

The chain combines TRBV29-1 with TRBJ2-1; 8 bases map to TRBD1. Germline V gene lookup returns CDR1 SQVTM and CDR2 ANQGSEA. The V segment lost 6 bases and the J segment 9 bases; nucleotides outside the gene matches: 7. The CDR3 has 12 residues. CDR3 sequence: CSVSTGDGEQFF. The DNA of the CDR3 is TGCAGCGTATCGACAGGGGATGGTGAGCAGTTCTTC.

The chain joins TRBV25-1 to TRBJ1-1, with D uncertain. CDR3 size: 12 residues. Trimming took 7 bases from V and 4 from J, leaving 10 bases between them. In germline, CDR1 is MGHDK, CDR2 SYGVNS. CDR3 coding DNA: TGTGCCAGCAAGCGGGGTTCCACTGAAGCTTTCTTT. Translation: CASKRGSTEAFF.

This clone showed up just once. V is TRBV5-6 and J is TRBJ1-6; D gene ambiguous. The germline CDR1 and CDR2 sequences are SGHDT and YYEEEE. This CDR3 comprises 15 residues. The ends were cut back, 0 bases at V and 6 bases at J, with 10 bases in the middle. This CDR3 reads CASSLVSVSNSPLHF. The CDR3 DNA sequence: TGTGCCAGCAGCTTGGTGTCAGTGTCTAATTCACCCCTCCACTTT.

This clone was detected a few times. V is TRBV30 and J is TRBJ2-5, with a possible D match to TRBD2 (6 bases). The CDR3 runs to 14 residues. V lost 7 bases and J 6 bases, leaving 21 bases between the germline ends. Germline loops: CDR1 GTSNPN, CDR2 SVGIG (reference sequence). Here the CDR3 DNA reads TGTGCCTTCGGCCCGGCGGGGTACGGACAGACCCAGTACTTC. Residues: CAFGPAGYGQTQYF.

J is TRBJ2-5 and V is TRBV29-1; no firm D call. The CDR3 is made up of 12 amino acids. Trimming pared 2 bases from V and 4 bases from J, leaving 8 bases between. The germline V gene encodes CDR1 SQVTM and CDR2 ANQGSEA. The CDR3 region has the DNA TGCAGCGTTGAACCTACGGGAGAGACCCAGTACTTC. It specifies CSVEPTGETQYF.

The chain joins TRBV14 to TRBJ2-3; D unclear. The CDR3 is 12 amino acids. The V end lost 3 bases, the J end lost 7 bases, and 8 bases lay between the germline ends. Looked up from germline, CDR1 is SGHDN and CDR2 is FVKESK. DNA of the CDR3: TGTGCCAGCAGCCACGGACCAAATACGCAGTATTTT. The encoded protein is CASSHGPNTQYF.

This clone was detected only once. The chain employs TRBV11-2 and TRBJ2-7, with D perhaps matching TRBD2 (6 bases). Looked up from germline, CDR1 is SGHAT and CDR2 is FQNNGV. The CDR3 is 16 residues long. Trimming removed 2 bases from V and 3 bases from J, with 17 bases in between. This CDR3 is CASSLIIGGDHYEQYF. CDR3 nucleotides: TGTGCCAGCAGCTTAATAATCGGAGGGGACCACTACGAGCAGTACTTC.

The chain links TRBV6-5 to TRBJ2-1; possibly TRBD1 for D (5 bases). Per germline, CDR1 MNHEY and CDR2 SVGAGI. This CDR3 contains 15 residues. Trimming removed 6 bases at V and 3 bases at J, with 15 bases between. The CDR3 is CASSPDSMGYNEQFF. DNA for the CDR3: TGTGCCAGCAGCCCCGACAGTATGGGCTACAATGAGCAGTTCTTC.

The CDR3 DNA reads as TGTGCCAGCTCATCCGACAGCTACGAGCAGTACTTC. Encoded protein: CASSSDSYEQYF. The gene calls are TRBV18 and TRBJ2-7; tentative D call: TRBD1 (5 bases). The CDR3 has 12 residues. The V and J ends lost 5 bases and 3 bases respectively, with 8 bases between them. Germline loops: CDR1 KGHSH, CDR2 LQKENI.

This chain uses TRBV7-9 with TRBJ1-1; a possible D gene is TRBD1 (6 bases). Trimming removed 4 bases at V and 11 bases at J, with 14 bases between. Germline values: CDR1 SEHNR, CDR2 FQNEAQ (reference sequence). This CDR3 spans 12 amino acids. The CDR3 here is CASSSGGGMAFF. CDR3 in DNA: TGTGCCAGCAGCTCCGGAGGGGGAATGGCTTTCTTT.

The chain couples TRBV29-1 to TRBJ2-1; no firm D call. V lost 4 bases, J lost 4 bases, and 8 bases lay in between. The germline V gene has CDR1 SQVTM and CDR2 ANQGSEA. The CDR3 sequence is 12 residues long. CDR3 sequence reads: CSVGPRYNEQFF. The CDR3 DNA follows: TGCAGCGTTGGGCCACGTTACAATGAGCAGTTCTTC.

The V gene is TRBV28, the J gene TRBJ1-5, with 8 bases aligning to TRBD1. The V and J ends lost 6 bases and 3 bases, in that order; junction bases with no gene match: 4. The CDR3 extends over 14 amino acids. Germline V lookup: CDR1 MDHEN, CDR2 SYDVKM. The CDR3 here is CASRKTGANQPQHF. CDR3 DNA: TGTGCCAGCAGGAAGACAGGGGCCAATCAGCCCCAGCATTTT.

V gene TRBV5-1 combines with J gene TRBJ2-5, with 7 bases lining up with TRBD2. This CDR3 has 15 residues. The germline CDR1 and CDR2 sequences are SGHRS and YFSETQ. With 0 bases clipped from V and 3 bases from J, the junction kept 5 bases outside the gene matches. The CDR3: CASSLGLRGEETQYF. The CDR3 region has the DNA TGCGCCAGCAGCTTGGGGCTTCGGGGGGAAGAGACCCAGTACTTC.